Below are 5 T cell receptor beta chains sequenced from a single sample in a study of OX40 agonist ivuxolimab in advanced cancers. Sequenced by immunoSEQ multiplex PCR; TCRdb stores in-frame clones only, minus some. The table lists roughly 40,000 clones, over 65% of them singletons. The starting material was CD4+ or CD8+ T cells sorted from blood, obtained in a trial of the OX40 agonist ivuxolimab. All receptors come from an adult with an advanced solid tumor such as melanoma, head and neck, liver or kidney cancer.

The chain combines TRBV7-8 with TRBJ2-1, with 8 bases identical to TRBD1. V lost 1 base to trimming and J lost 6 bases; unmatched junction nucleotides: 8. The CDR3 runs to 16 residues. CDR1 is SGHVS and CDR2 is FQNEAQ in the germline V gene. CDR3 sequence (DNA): TGTGCCAGCAGCTTAGAACGGGCAGGGGGCAGCAATGAGCAGTTCTTC. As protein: CASSLERAGGSNEQFF.

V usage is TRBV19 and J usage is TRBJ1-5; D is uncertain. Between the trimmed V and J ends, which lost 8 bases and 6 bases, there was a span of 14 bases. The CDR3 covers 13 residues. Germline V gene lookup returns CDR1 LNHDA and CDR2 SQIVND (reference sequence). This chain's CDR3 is CASEGLVGQPQHF. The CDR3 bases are TGTGCCAGTGAAGGGTTGGTGGGTCAGCCCCAGCATTTT.

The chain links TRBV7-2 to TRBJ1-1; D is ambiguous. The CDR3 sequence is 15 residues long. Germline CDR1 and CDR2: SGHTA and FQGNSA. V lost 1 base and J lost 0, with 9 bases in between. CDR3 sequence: CASSLVGKVNTEAFF. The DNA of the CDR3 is TGTGCCAGCAGCTTAGTCGGGAAAGTGAACACTGAAGCTTTCTTT.

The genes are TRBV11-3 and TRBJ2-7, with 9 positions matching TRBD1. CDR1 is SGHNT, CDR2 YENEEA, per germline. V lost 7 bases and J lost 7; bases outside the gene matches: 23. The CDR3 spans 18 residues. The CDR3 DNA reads TGTGCCAGCACCTCATCATCCTGGACAGGGGAGGCTCGTCTGGAGCAGTACTTC. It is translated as CASTSSSWTGEARLEQYF. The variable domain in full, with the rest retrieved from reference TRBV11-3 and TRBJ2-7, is EAGVVQSPRYKIIEKKQPVAFWCNPISGHNTLYWYLQNLGQGPELLIRYENEEAVDDSQLPKDRFSAERLKGVDSTLKIQPAELGDSAVYLCASTSSSWTGEARLEQYFGPGTRLTVT.

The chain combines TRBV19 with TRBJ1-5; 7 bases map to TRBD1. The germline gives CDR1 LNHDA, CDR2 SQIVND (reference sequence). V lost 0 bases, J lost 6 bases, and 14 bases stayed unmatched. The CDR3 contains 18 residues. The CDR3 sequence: CASSIDQGDRAGTQPQHF. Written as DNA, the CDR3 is TGTGCCAGTAGTATAGATCAAGGAGACAGGGCAGGGACTCAGCCCCAGCATTTT.